This TCR beta chain was documented in a study of T cells in Graves' hyperthyroidism and ophthalmopathy. Study-wide background: At initial diagnosis, before any treatment had begun, peripheral blood was obtained.

Findings of the study overall: Most thyroid clonotypes that were expanded above 0.001 also turned up in blood.

Trimming left V 4 bases short and J 3 bases short, with 7 bases between. CDR3 length equals 13 residues. Germline CDR1 is LNHDA and CDR2 is SQIVND (reference sequence). Researchers amplified the TCR beta CDR3 regions from RNA transcripts. Primed by the HTBI set, a first-round RT-PCR was run on the TCR CDR3. TCRdb processed the multiplex PCR reads anew with MiXCR; each CDR3 protein has one entry. The sample contains roughly 800,000 distinct CDR3 sequences, approximately 40% of which appear only once. Stable Graves' hyperthyroidism denoted no ophthalmopathy progression over 18 months. This clonotype was found many times. Its antigen is as yet unknown.

What was sequenced was blood. The gene calls are TRBV19 and TRBJ1-5; D is uncertain. The TCR sequence derives from a man between 18 and 29 years old with Graves' hyperthyroidism. The CDR3 protein is CASSTQSNQPQHF. CDR3 in DNA: TGTGCCAGTAGTACGCAGTCCAATCAGCCCCAGCATTTT.